These T cell receptor beta chains were read from a single sample in a study of vaccination and CD4 T cells after COVID-19. TCRdb reprocessed the PCR reads with MiXCR, giving one entry per CDR3 protein. This table has more than 9,500 distinct CDR3 sequences, under 60% appearing once. These receptors are not linked to any known antigen. Specimen: cultured CD4+ T cells from blood, collected after SARS-CoV-2 vaccination. The receptor set was obtained from a human donor with COVID-19. The CDR3 runs from the conserved cysteine through the conserved F or W. Fields, in order: CDR3 DNA, CDR3 protein, J gene, D gene, V gene, clone size. D genes are given only for firm matches. The size field is filled for only some rows; it gives once, few, many or a size class.

CDR3nt: TGCAGTGCTCGGGACGGGGCACGGATGGCTACGCAGTATTTT
CDR3aa: CSARDGARMATQYF
j_gene: TRBJ2-3
d_gene: -
v_gene: TRBV20-1
abundance: few

CDR3nt: TGTGCCAGCAGTTTCAGGGGACAGGGAGCCTTTAGCAATCAGCCCCAGCATTTT
CDR3aa: CASSFRGQGAFSNQPQHF
j_gene: TRBJ1-5
d_gene: TRBD1
v_gene: TRBV27
abundance: -

CDR3nt: TGTGCCAGCAGTCGGGGGGGGCACCCTGAAGCTTTCTTT
CDR3aa: CASSRGGHPEAFF
j_gene: TRBJ1-1
d_gene: -
v_gene: TRBV6-1
abundance: -

CDR3nt: TGTGCCAGCCTCAGCCGCTCCTACGAGCAGTACTTC
CDR3aa: CASLSRSYEQYF
j_gene: TRBJ2-7
d_gene: -
v_gene: TRBV6-2/TRBV6-3
abundance: few

CDR3nt: TGCGCCAGCAGCCAAGAAATTAGCGGGGGGAACACCGGGGAGCTGTTTTTT
CDR3aa: CASSQEISGGNTGELFF
j_gene: TRBJ2-2
d_gene: TRBD2
v_gene: TRBV4-1
abundance: -

CDR3nt: TGTGCCAGTAGTATAGAGGGGAGCAATCAGCCCCAGCATTTT
CDR3aa: CASSIEGSNQPQHF
j_gene: TRBJ1-5
d_gene: -
v_gene: TRBV19
abundance: few

CDR3nt: TGTGCCAGCAGCTTAGATAGGGGTCAGCCCCAGCATTTT
CDR3aa: CASSLDRGQPQHF
j_gene: TRBJ1-5
d_gene: -
v_gene: TRBV7-2
abundance: few

CDR3nt: TGCAGTGCTAGCGCCCAAAACATCAATTCACCCCTCCACTTT
CDR3aa: CSASAQNINSPLHF
j_gene: TRBJ1-6
d_gene: -
v_gene: TRBV20-1
abundance: -

CDR3nt: TGTGCCAGCACTCCAGAAGGTGGATATTCACCCCTCCACTTT
CDR3aa: CASTPEGGYSPLHF
j_gene: TRBJ1-6
d_gene: -
v_gene: TRBV6-1
abundance: -

CDR3nt: TGTGCCAGCAGCTTAGCGGAGACAGGGCCCAATCAGCCCCAGCATTTT
CDR3aa: CASSLAETGPNQPQHF
j_gene: TRBJ1-5
d_gene: TRBD1
v_gene: TRBV7-2
abundance: -

CDR3nt: TGCGCCAGCAGTACAGCAAGAGCAACTGAAGCTTTCTTT
CDR3aa: CASSTARATEAFF
j_gene: TRBJ1-1
d_gene: -
v_gene: TRBV5-1
abundance: -

CDR3nt: TGTGCCAGCAGCAACACAGATACGCAGTATTTT
CDR3aa: CASSNTDTQYF
j_gene: TRBJ2-3
d_gene: -
v_gene: TRBV7-2
abundance: few

CDR3nt: TGTGCCAGCAGGGGTAGTGACCCCAACTCCTACAATGAGCAGTTCTTC
CDR3aa: CASRGSDPNSYNEQFF
j_gene: TRBJ2-1
d_gene: -
v_gene: TRBV11-3
abundance: -

CDR3nt: TGTGCCAGCAGTGATTGGGGCGGGGAGACCCAGTACTTC
CDR3aa: CASSDWGGETQYF
j_gene: TRBJ2-5
d_gene: -
v_gene: TRBV25-1
abundance: -

CDR3nt: TGCGCCAGCAGTCAATCTAATCTCCCACCCCAAGAGACCCAGTACTTC
CDR3aa: CASSQSNLPPQETQYF
j_gene: TRBJ2-5
d_gene: -
v_gene: TRBV23-1
abundance: -

CDR3nt: TGTGCCAGCAGCTTAGTGACAGGGTTGGCCGGGGAGCTGTTTTTT
CDR3aa: CASSLVTGLAGELFF
j_gene: TRBJ2-2
d_gene: TRBD1
v_gene: TRBV7-9
abundance: -

CDR3nt: TGTGCCAGCTCAAGATACGGGGACCAAGAGACCCAGTACTTC
CDR3aa: CASSRYGDQETQYF
j_gene: TRBJ2-5
d_gene: -
v_gene: TRBV18
abundance: -

CDR3nt: TGTGCCACCAGTGATTTGCATATAGACAGGGCAACCTACGAGCAGTACTTC
CDR3aa: CATSDLHIDRATYEQYF
j_gene: TRBJ2-7
d_gene: TRBD1
v_gene: TRBV24-1
abundance: few

CDR3nt: TGTGCCAGCAGCTTTTCCCCAGACCATCTAAACTATGGCTACACCTTC
CDR3aa: CASSFSPDHLNYGYTF
j_gene: TRBJ1-2
d_gene: -
v_gene: TRBV6-1
abundance: -

CDR3nt: TGTGCCAGTAGTATAGCAGGGGAGACCCAGTACTTC
CDR3aa: CASSIAGETQYF
j_gene: TRBJ2-5
d_gene: -
v_gene: TRBV19
abundance: -

CDR3nt: TGTGCCAGCAGCTTAGATCGAGGAAACACCATATATTTT
CDR3aa: CASSLDRGNTIYF
j_gene: TRBJ1-3
d_gene: -
v_gene: TRBV7-8
abundance: -

CDR3nt: TGCGCCAGCAGCTTGGCAGGGGTAGGACGCGAGGAGACCCAGTACTTC
CDR3aa: CASSLAGVGREETQYF
j_gene: TRBJ2-5
d_gene: -
v_gene: TRBV5-1
abundance: -

CDR3nt: TGTGCCAGCATGGGAGGGGGACAGGGGAATCAGCCCCAGCATTTT
CDR3aa: CASMGGGQGNQPQHF
j_gene: TRBJ1-5
d_gene: TRBD1
v_gene: TRBV6-2/TRBV6-3
abundance: -